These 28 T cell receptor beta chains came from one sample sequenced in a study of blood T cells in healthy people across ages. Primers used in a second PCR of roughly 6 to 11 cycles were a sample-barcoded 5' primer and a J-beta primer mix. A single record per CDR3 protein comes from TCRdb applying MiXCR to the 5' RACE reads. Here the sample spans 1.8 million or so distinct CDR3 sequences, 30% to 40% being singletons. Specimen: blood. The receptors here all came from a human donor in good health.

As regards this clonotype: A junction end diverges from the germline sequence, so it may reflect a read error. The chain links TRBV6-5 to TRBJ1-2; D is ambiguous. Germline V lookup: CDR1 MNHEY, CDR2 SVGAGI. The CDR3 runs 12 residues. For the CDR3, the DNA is TGTGCCAGCAGCGGGAGTAACTATGACTACACCTTC. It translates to CASSGSNYDYTF.

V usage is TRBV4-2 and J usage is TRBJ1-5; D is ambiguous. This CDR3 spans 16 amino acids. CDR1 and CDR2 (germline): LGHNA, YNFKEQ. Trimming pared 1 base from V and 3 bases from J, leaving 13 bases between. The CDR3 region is CASSQAPGESNQPQHF. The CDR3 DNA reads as TGTGCCAGCAGCCAAGCCCCGGGAGAATCCAATCAGCCCCAGCATTTT.

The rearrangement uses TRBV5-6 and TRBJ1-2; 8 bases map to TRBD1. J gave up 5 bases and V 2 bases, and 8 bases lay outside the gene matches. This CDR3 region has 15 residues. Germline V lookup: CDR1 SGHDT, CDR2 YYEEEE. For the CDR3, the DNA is TGTGCCAGCAGCTTCTTGGACAGGGATGGATATGGCTACACCTTC. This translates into CASSFLDRDGYGYTF.

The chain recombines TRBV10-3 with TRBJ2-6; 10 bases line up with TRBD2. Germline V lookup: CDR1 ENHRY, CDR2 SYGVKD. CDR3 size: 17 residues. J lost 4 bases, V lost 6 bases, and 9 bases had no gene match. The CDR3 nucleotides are TGTGCCATCAGCCCCGGGCTAGCGGGGGTAGGGGCCAACGTCCTGACTTTC. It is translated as CAISPGLAGVGANVLTF.

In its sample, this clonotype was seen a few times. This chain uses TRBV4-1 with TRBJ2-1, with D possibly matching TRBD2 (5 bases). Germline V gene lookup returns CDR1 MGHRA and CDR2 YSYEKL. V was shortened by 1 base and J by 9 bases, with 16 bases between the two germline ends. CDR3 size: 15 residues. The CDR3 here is CASSQVGSEGGEQFF. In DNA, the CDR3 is TGCGCCAGCAGCCAAGTGGGTAGCGAGGGTGGTGAGCAGTTCTTC.

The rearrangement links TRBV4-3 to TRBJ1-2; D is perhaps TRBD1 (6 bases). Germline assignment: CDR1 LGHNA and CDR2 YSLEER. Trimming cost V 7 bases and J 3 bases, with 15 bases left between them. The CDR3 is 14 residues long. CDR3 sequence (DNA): TGCGCCAGCAACCAGCACAGGGAAGACTATGGCTACACCTTC. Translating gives CASNQHREDYGYTF.

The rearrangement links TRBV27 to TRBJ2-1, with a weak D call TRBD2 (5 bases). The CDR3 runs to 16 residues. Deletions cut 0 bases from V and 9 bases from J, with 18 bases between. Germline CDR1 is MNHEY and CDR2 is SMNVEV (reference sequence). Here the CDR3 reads CASSLSGSGLFFEQFF. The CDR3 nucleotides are TGTGCCAGCAGTTTATCAGGGAGCGGTCTCTTTTTTGAGCAGTTCTTC.

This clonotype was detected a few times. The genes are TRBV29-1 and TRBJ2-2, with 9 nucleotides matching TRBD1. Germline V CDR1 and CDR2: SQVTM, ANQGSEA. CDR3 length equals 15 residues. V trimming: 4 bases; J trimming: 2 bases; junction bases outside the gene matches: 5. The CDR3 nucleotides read TGCAGCGTTGGGGGGGACAGGGACAACACCGGGGAGCTGTTTTTT. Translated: CSVGGDRDNTGELFF.

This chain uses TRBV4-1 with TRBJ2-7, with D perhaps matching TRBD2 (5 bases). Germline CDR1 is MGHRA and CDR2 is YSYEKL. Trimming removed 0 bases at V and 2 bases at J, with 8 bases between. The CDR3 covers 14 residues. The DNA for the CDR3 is TGCGCCAGCAGCCAAGACCAGAGGGCCTACGAGCAGTACTTC. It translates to CASSQDQRAYEQYF.

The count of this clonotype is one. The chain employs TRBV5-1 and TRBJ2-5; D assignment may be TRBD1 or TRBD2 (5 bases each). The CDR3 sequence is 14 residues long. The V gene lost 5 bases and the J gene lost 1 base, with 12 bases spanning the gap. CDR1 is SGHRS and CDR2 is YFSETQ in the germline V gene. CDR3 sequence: CASSPWGIQETQYF. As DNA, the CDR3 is TGCGCCAGCAGTCCATGGGGGATCCAAGAGACCCAGTACTTC.

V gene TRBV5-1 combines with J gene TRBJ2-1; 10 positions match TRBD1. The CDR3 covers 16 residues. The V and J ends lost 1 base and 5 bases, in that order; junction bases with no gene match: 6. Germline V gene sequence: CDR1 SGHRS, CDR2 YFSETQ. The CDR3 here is CASSLNRDRGDNEQFF. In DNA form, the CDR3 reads TGCGCCAGCAGCTTGAATCGGGACAGGGGCGACAATGAGCAGTTCTTC.

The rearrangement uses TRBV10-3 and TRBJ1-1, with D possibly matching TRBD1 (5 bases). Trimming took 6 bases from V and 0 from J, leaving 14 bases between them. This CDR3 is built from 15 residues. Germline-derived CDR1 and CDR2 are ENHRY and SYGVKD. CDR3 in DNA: TGTGCCATCAGACGGCAGGACACTATGAACACTGAAGCTTTCTTT. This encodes CAIRRQDTMNTEAFF.

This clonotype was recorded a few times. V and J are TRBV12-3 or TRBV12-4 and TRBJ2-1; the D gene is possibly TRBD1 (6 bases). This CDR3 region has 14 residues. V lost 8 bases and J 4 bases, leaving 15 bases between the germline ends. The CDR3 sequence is CASCKGHKYNEQFF. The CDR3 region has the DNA TGTGCCAGCTGCAAGGGACACAAGTACAATGAGCAGTTCTTC.

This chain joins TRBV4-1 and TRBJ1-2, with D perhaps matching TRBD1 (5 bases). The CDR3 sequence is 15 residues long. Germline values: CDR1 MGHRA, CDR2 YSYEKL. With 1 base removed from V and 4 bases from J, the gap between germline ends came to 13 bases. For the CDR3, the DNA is TGCGCCAGCAGCCAAGGTACAGGTGACGGCTATGGCTACACCTTC. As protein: CASSQGTGDGYGYTF.

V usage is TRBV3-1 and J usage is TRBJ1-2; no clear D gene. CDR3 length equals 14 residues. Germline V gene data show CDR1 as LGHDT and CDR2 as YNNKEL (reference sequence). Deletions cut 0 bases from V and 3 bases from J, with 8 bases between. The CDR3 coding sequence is TGTGCCAGCAGCCAAGATGGCCTGGACTATGGCTACACCTTC. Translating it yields CASSQDGLDYGYTF.

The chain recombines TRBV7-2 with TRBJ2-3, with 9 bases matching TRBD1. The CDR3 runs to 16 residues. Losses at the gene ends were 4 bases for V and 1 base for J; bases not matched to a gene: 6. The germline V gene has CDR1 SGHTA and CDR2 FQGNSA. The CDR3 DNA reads TGTGCCAGCAGCTACCGGACAGGGGCCCGCACAGATACGCAGTATTTT. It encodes CASSYRTGARTDTQYF.

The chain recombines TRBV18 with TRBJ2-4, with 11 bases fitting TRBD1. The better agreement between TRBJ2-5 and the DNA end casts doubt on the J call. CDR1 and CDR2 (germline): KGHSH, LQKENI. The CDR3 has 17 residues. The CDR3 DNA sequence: TGTGCCAGCTCACTCAACACCGGGACAGGGGGACGGAAGACCCAGTACTTC. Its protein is CASSLNTGTGGRKTQYF.

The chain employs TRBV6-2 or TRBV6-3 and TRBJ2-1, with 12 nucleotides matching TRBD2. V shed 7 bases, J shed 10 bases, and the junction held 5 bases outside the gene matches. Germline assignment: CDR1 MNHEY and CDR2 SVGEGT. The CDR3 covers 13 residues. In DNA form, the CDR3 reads TGTGCCAGCAAACTAGCGGGAGGTCGGGAGCAGTTCTTC. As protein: CASKLAGGREQFF.

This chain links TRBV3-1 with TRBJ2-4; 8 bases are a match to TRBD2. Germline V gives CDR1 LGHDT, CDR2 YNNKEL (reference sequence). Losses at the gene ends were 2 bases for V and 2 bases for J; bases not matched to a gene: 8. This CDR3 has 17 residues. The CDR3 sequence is CASSQSGLAGSKNIQYF. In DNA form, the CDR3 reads TGTGCCAGCAGCCAATCGGGGCTAGCGGGCTCCAAAAACATTCAGTACTTC.

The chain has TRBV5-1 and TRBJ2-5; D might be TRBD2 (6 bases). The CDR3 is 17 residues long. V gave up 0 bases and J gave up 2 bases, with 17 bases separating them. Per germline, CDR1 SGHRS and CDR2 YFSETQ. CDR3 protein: CASSLEFTLREQETQYF. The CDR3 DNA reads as TGCGCCAGCAGCTTGGAGTTTACCCTCCGGGAGCAAGAGACCCAGTACTTC.

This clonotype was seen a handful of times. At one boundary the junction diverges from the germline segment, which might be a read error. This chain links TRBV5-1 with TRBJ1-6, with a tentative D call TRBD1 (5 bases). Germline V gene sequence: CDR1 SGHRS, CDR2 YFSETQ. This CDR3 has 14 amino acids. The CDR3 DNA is TGCGCCAGCAGCTTGAGTCCAGGGAATTCACCCCCCCACTTT. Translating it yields CASSLSPGNSPPHF.

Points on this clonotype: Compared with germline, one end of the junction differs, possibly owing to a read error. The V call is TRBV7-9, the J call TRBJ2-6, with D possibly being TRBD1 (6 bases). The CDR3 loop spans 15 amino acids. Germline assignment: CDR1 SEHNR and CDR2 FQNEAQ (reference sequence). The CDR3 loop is CACSFNRVEANVLTF. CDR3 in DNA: TGTGCCTGCAGCTTTAACAGGGTAGAGGCCAACGTCCTGACTTTC.

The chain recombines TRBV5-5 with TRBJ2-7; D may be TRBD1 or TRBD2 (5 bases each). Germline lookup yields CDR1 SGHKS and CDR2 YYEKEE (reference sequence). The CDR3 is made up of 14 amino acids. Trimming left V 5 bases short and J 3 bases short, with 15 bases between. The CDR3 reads CASSFAGARYEQYF. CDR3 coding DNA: TGTGCCAGCAGTTTTGCCGGGGCCCGCTACGAGCAGTACTTC.

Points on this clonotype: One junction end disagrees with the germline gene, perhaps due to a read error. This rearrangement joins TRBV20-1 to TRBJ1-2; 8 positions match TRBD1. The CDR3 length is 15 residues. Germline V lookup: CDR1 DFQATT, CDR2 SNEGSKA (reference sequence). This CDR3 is CSARSGQGTNYGCTF. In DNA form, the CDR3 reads TGCAGTGCTAGATCCGGACAGGGAACAAACTATGGCTGCACCTTC.

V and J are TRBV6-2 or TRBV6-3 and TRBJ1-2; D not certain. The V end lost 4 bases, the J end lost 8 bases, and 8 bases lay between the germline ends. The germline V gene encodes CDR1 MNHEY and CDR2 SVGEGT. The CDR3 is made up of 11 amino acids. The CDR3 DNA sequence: TGTGCCAGCAGTTGCTCGGCCGGCTACACCTTC. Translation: CASSCSAGYTF.

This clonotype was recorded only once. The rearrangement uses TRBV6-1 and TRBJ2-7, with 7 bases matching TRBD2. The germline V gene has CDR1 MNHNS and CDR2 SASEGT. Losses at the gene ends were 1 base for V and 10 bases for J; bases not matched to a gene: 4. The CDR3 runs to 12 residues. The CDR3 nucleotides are TGTGCCAGCAGTGAAGGACTAGCCCTCCAGTACTTC. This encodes CASSEGLALQYF.

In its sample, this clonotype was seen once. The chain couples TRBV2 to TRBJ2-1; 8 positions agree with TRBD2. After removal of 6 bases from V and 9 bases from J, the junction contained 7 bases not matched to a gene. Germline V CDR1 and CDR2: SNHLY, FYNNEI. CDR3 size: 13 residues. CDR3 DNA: TGTGCCAGCAGCCACGGGGGGGCGGTTGAGCAGTTCTTC. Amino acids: CASSHGGAVEQFF. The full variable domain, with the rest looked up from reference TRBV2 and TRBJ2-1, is EPEVTQTPSHQVTQMGQEVILRCVPISNHLYFYWYRQILGQKVEFLVSFYNNEISEKSEIFDDQFSVERPDGSNFTLKIRSTKLEDSAMYFCASSHGGAVEQFFGPGTRLTVL.

The CDR3 protein is CASSPWTALNTGELFF. The CDR3 coding sequence is TGTGCCAGCAGCCCATGGACAGCGTTGAACACCGGGGAGCTGTTTTTT. This chain links TRBV7-2 with TRBJ2-2; possibly TRBD1 for D (6 bases). The germline V gene encodes CDR1 SGHTA and CDR2 FQGNSA. The CDR3 has 16 residues. V lost 5 bases to trimming and J lost 1 base, with 14 bases between them.